The 24 T cell receptor beta chains below were found in one sample sequenced in a study of T cell responses to AZD1222 COVID-19 vaccine. Here immunoSEQ multiplex PCR was the method, and the copy in TCRdb shows in-frame clones only, minus some. The sample lists about 140,000 clones; about 90% were seen once. Sequences were derived from peripheral blood, sampled on day 0 of AZD1222 vaccination. The receptor source for this set is an adult in good health.

The chain has TRBV25-1 and TRBJ2-7, with D unclear. The germline CDR1 and CDR2 sequences are MGHDK and SYGVNS. V was pared by 3 bases and J by 5 bases, with 5 bases between. The CDR3 is made up of 11 amino acids. CDR3 protein: CASSDLDEQYF. The CDR3 DNA sequence: TGTGCCAGCAGTGATTTAGACGAGCAGTACTTC.

This clone was seen just once. V is TRBV7-2 and J is TRBJ1-5; D remains unclear. The CDR3 covers 15 residues. The V and J ends lost 1 base and 3 bases respectively, with 10 bases between them. Looked up from germline, CDR1 is SGHTA and CDR2 is FQGNSA. CDR3 sequence reads: CASSLGERINQPQHF. The CDR3, as DNA: TGTGCCAGCAGCTTAGGGGAACGGATCAATCAGCCCCAGCATTTT.

This clone has only a few counts. This chain joins TRBV2 and TRBJ2-7; 7 nucleotides line up with TRBD1. The ends lost 3 bases at V and 9 bases at J; junction bases unmatched: 14. This CDR3 contains 15 residues. The germline V gene encodes CDR1 SNHLY and CDR2 FYNNEI. CDR3 sequence reads: CASSDGTVLIPPQYF. DNA of the CDR3: TGTGCCAGCAGTGATGGGACAGTACTAATCCCCCCGCAGTACTTC.

The CDR3 sequence is CASSTPGTGANYGYTF. The CDR3 bases are TGTGCCAGCAGTACCCCCGGGACAGGGGCCAACTATGGCTACACCTTC. The chain has TRBV6-6 and TRBJ1-2; the match to TRBD1 covers 10 bases. Germline assignment: CDR1 MNHNY and CDR2 SVGAGI (reference sequence). Germline trimming cut 5 bases from V and 2 bases from J; bases unmatched to any gene: 8. This CDR3 is 16 amino acids long.

In this sample, this clone turned up a few times. The rearrangement uses TRBV4-3 and TRBJ1-4; D gene unclear. This CDR3 spans 15 amino acids. V was pared by 0 bases and J by 7 bases, with 12 bases between. Germline values: CDR1 LGHNA, CDR2 YSLEER. Here the CDR3 DNA reads TGCGCCAGCAGCCAAGATTTGGGAGATGGTGAAAAACTGTTTTTT. Amino acid sequence: CASSQDLGDGEKLFF.

The chain carries TRBV6-2 or TRBV6-3 and TRBJ1-5; D uncertain. The CDR3 consists of 17 residues. The germline V and J ends were trimmed by 3 bases and 8 bases, with 23 bases remaining between them. CDR1 and CDR2 from the germline V gene are MNHEY and SVGEGT. Here the CDR3 DNA reads TGTGCCAGCAGTTATTACCCCCGGTTGGCGGAACGTAAGCCCCAGCATTTT. As protein: CASSYYPRLAERKPQHF.

There are a few counts of this clone. This chain links TRBV9 with TRBJ1-5; TRBD1 matches at 7 bases. V lost 2 bases and J lost 7; bases outside the gene matches: 9. Germline V gene lookup returns CDR1 SGDLS and CDR2 YYNGEE. The CDR3 loop spans 15 amino acids. In DNA form, the CDR3 reads TGTGCCAGCAGCGTTACGGGACAGCCGAAGCAGCCCCAGCATTTT. Its protein is CASSVTGQPKQPQHF.

The chain employs TRBV5-1 and TRBJ2-5; TRBD1 agrees at 10 bases. The CDR3 is made up of 14 amino acids. V lost 3 bases to trimming and J lost 3 bases; unmatched junction nucleotides: 2. CDR1 is SGHRS and CDR2 is YFSETQ in the germline V gene. The CDR3 loop is CASSSGTGEETQYF. The CDR3 nucleotides read TGCGCCAGCAGCTCCGGGACAGGGGAAGAGACCCAGTACTTC.

The rearrangement links TRBV7-9 to TRBJ2-1; D call uncertain. Germline values: CDR1 SEHNR, CDR2 FQNEAQ (reference sequence). The length of the CDR3 is 12 residues. V lost 5 bases and J 8 bases, leaving 10 bases between the germline ends. The CDR3 region has the DNA TGTGCCAGCAGCGGCTCGGGTTATGAGCAGTTCTTC. This sequence encodes CASSGSGYEQFF.

The genes are TRBV24-1 and TRBJ2-1, with 7 bases lining up with TRBD2. Germline V CDR1 and CDR2: KGHDR, SFDVKD. The CDR3 spans 15 residues. Trimming at V came to 3 bases and at J to 4 bases, leaving 5 bases not matched to a gene. This CDR3 is CATSDRSGDYNEQFF. Here the CDR3 DNA reads TGTGCCACCAGTGATAGGAGCGGGGATTACAATGAGCAGTTCTTC.

The chain links TRBV7-6 to TRBJ2-3, with D uncertain. The CDR3 length is 15 residues. Trimming pared 1 base from V and 0 bases from J, leaving 8 bases between. The V gene's germline CDR1 is SGHVS and CDR2 FNYEAQ. This chain's CDR3 is CASSLEDGSTDTQYF. CDR3 nucleotides: TGTGCCAGCAGCTTAGAGGACGGAAGCACAGATACGCAGTATTTT.

V is TRBV18 and J is TRBJ2-1, with 13 bases matching TRBD2. Trimming removed 3 bases from V and 7 bases from J; junction bases left unmatched: 9. Germline CDR1 and CDR2: KGHSH and LQKENI. The CDR3 runs 17 residues. CDR3 nucleotides: TGTGCCAGCTCACCGCGATCCGGGACTAGCGGGATGAATGAGCAGTTCTTC. Translation: CASSPRSGTSGMNEQFF.

The CDR3 region is CASSPPRLGMNTEAFF. CDR3 nucleotides: TGTGCCAGCAGCCCTCCGAGATTGGGGATGAACACTGAAGCTTTCTTT. This chain connects TRBV27 to TRBJ1-1; D unresolved. Trimming pared 6 bases from V and 0 bases from J, leaving 17 bases between. This CDR3 has 16 residues. Looked up from germline, CDR1 is MNHEY and CDR2 is SMNVEV (reference sequence).

This chain connects TRBV5-4 to TRBJ2-7; 8 bases are a match to TRBD2. V trimming: 0 bases; J trimming: 2 bases; junction bases outside the gene matches: 4. The CDR3 is made up of 15 amino acids. Germline loops: CDR1 SGHNT, CDR2 YYREEE (reference sequence). Here the CDR3 reads CASSLEAGGAYEQYF. For the CDR3, the DNA is TGTGCCAGCAGCTTGGAGGCGGGAGGCGCCTACGAGCAGTACTTC. The complete variable domain, with remaining parts taken from reference TRBV5-4 and TRBJ2-7, reads ETGVTQSPTHLIKTRGQQVTLRCSSQSGHNTVSWYQQALGQGPQFIFQYYREEENGRGNFPPRFSGLQFPNYSSELNVNALELDDSALYLCASSLEAGGAYEQYFGPGTRLTVT.

The chain employs TRBV10-3 and TRBJ2-7; the D gene is possibly TRBD2 (5 bases). The CDR3 runs 13 residues. The V gene lost 4 bases and the J gene lost 4 bases, with 11 bases spanning the gap. Germline CDR1 is ENHRY and CDR2 is SYGVKD. The CDR3 protein is CAISGRGSYEQYF. Written as DNA, the CDR3 is TGTGCCATCAGTGGTCGAGGGTCGTACGAGCAGTACTTC.

A single count supports this clone. The CDR3 region has the DNA TGTGCCAGCAGTTTAAAGGGGCAGCCCCAGCATTTT. Protein: CASSLKGQPQHF. This chain connects TRBV27 to TRBJ1-5; a weak D match, TRBD1 (5 bases). V dropped 2 bases and J dropped 7 bases, with 6 bases sitting between them. Germline V gene data show CDR1 as MNHEY and CDR2 as SMNVEV (reference sequence). The CDR3 length is 12 residues.

J is TRBJ2-1 and V is TRBV28; TRBD2 might be the D (5 bases). Germline assignment: CDR1 MDHEN and CDR2 SYDVKM. The CDR3 runs 14 residues. The V end was cut by 8 bases, the J end by 1 base, with 12 bases between. This CDR3 reads CASHAGVSYNEQFF. The DNA of the CDR3 is TGTGCCAGCCATGCGGGTGTATCCTACAATGAGCAGTTCTTC.

The V and J genes are TRBV5-1 and TRBJ2-1; D not resolved. Trimming shortened V by 0 bases and J by 7 bases, and 8 bases separated the two germline ends. The CDR3 spans 13 residues. Germline V lookup: CDR1 SGHRS, CDR2 YFSETQ. CDR3 in amino acids: CASSLGLRNEQFF. Here the CDR3 DNA reads TGCGCCAGCAGCTTGGGACTTAGAAATGAGCAGTTCTTC.

V and J are TRBV12-3 or TRBV12-4 and TRBJ1-2; D is uncertain. Trimming cost V 2 bases and J 7 bases, with 11 bases left between them. This CDR3 spans 13 amino acids. The CDR3 reads CASSLSGSSGYTF. As DNA, the CDR3 is TGTGCCAGCAGTTTATCAGGATCGAGTGGCTACACCTTC.

The V call is TRBV27, the J call TRBJ1-2; TRBD1 matches 11 bases. Germline CDR1 and CDR2: MNHEY and SMNVEV (reference sequence). The CDR3 is made up of 19 amino acids. V was clipped by 3 bases and J by 6 bases; unmatched bases: 18. For the CDR3, the DNA is TGTGCCAGCAGTTTTTCCCCCTTAATTATGGACAGGGGGCAAGATGGCTACACCTTC. Translating gives CASSFSPLIMDRGQDGYTF.

The chain combines TRBV7-3 with TRBJ2-2; 11 bases fit TRBD2. J was trimmed by 9 bases and V by 1 base; bases with no gene match: 7. This CDR3 has 16 amino acids. In germline, CDR1 is SGHTA, CDR2 FQGTGA. The chain's CDR3 is CASSLIVAGGPRELFF. The CDR3 DNA reads as TGTGCCAGCAGCTTAATCGTAGCGGGAGGGCCCCGGGAGCTGTTTTTT.

This clone was observed a handful of times. The rearrangement joins TRBV28 to TRBJ1-2; the D is unclear. Germline V gives CDR1 MDHEN, CDR2 SYDVKM. The CDR3 is made up of 15 amino acids. V lost 5 bases, J lost 4 bases, and 17 bases lay in between. In DNA form, the CDR3 reads TGTGCCAGCAGTCCCCCGAGAGGGATCCTCTATGGCTACACCTTC. Its translation is CASSPPRGILYGYTF.

This chain links TRBV29-1 with TRBJ2-7, with a tentative D call TRBD1 (5 bases). This CDR3 region has 13 residues. CDR1 and CDR2 (germline): SQVTM, ANQGSEA. Trimming took 6 bases from V and 0 from J, leaving 12 bases between them. The CDR3 is CSVRARSSYEQYF. The CDR3 DNA reads as TGCAGCGTCAGGGCGAGATCCTCCTACGAGCAGTACTTC.

The chain recombines TRBV10-3 with TRBJ2-3; TRBD1 is a possible D gene (5 bases). This CDR3 region has 14 residues. The V gene lost 3 bases and the J gene lost 0 bases, with 7 bases spanning the gap. In germline, CDR1 is ENHRY, CDR2 SYGVKD. CDR3 sequence (DNA): TGTGCCATCAGTGAACAGGCTAGCACAGATACGCAGTATTTT. Protein: CAISEQASTDTQYF.